This T cell receptor (beta chain) was identified during a study of CD8 T cells in Susac syndrome. After extraction with the RNeasy kit, about 0.45 to 1 ug of the RNA was reverse transcribed using random hexamers. By means of immunoSEQ multiplex PCR, TCR beta CDR3 spanning 54 Vbeta and 13 Jbeta underwent amplification. One entry per CDR3 protein results from TCRdb running MiXCR on the immunoSEQ multiplex PCR reads. The table lists some 180,000 distinct CDR3 sequences, 85% to 95% of them singletons. The sequenced material came from CD4+ T cells from PBMCs. This clonotype was sampled from a human donor in good health.

Here the CDR3 reads CASSTTSNYEQYF. The CDR3 coding sequence is TGTGCCAGCAGCACAACAAGTAACTACGAGCAGTACTTC. This chain uses TRBV7-9 with TRBJ2-7; D gene ambiguous. V lost 5 bases and J 3 bases, leaving 11 bases between the germline ends. CDR1 and CDR2 (germline): SEHNR, FQNEAQ (reference sequence). The CDR3 spans 13 residues.